The 18 T cell receptor beta chains below all came from one sample that was sequenced in a study of blood T cell repertoires in COVID-19. Method: immunoSEQ multiplex PCR; TCRdb's copy keeps in-frame clones and lacks some. The sample lists around 170,000 clones, roughly three quarters occurring once. The sample comprised peripheral blood. The origin of the receptors is an elderly woman with COVID-19, enrolled during active disease.

The rearrangement uses TRBV6-2 or TRBV6-3 and TRBJ2-2; D is undetermined. CDR3 length: 15 residues. Germline CDR1 is MNHEY and CDR2 is SVGEGT. Trimming stripped 2 bases from V and 0 bases from J, with 7 bases between. The CDR3 loop reads CASSYTSPNTGELFF. In DNA form, the CDR3 reads TGTGCCAGCAGTTACACATCTCCGAACACCGGGGAGCTGTTTTTT.

This sequence joins TRBV24-1 and TRBJ2-3; TRBD2 agrees at 8 bases. V shed 2 bases and J 0 bases; nucleotides not matched to a gene: 3. Germline V gene sequence: CDR1 KGHDR, CDR2 SFDVKD. This CDR3 comprises 16 residues. As DNA, the CDR3 is TGTGCCACCAGTGATTCTAGCGGGCCTAGCACAGATACGCAGTATTTT. This sequence encodes CATSDSSGPSTDTQYF.

This chain connects TRBV27 to TRBJ2-1, with 10 nucleotides matching TRBD2. The CDR3 spans 18 residues. Losses at the gene ends were 5 bases for V and 2 bases for J; bases not matched to a gene: 12. CDR1 and CDR2 from the germline V gene are MNHEY and SMNVEV (reference sequence). CDR3 coding DNA: TGTGCCAGCAGTGGGGCTAGCGGGAGTATCCCCGCCTACAATGAGCAGTTCTTC. It translates to CASSGASGSIPAYNEQFF.

CDR3 loop: CASRSFFPGEQYF. CDR3 coding DNA: TGTGCCAGCAGATCGTTCTTTCCCGGCGAGCAGTACTTC. The V and J genes are TRBV7-2 and TRBJ2-7, with D uncertain. This CDR3 has 13 amino acids. The ends were cut back, 6 bases at V and 6 bases at J, with 15 bases in the middle. Germline V gene data show CDR1 as SGHTA and CDR2 as FQGNSA.

Comments on this clone: Distinct nucleotide sequences in the sample also encode this CDR3. CDR3 protein: CASSLVTGSGNTIYF. CDR3 nucleotides: TGTGCCAGCAGCTTAGTAACAGGGTCAGGAAACACCATATATTTT. The genes are TRBV7-9 and TRBJ1-3, with D perhaps TRBD1 (6 bases). This CDR3 has 15 residues. The germline gives CDR1 SEHNR, CDR2 FQNEAQ (reference sequence). Between the trimmed V and J ends, which lost 1 base and 4 bases, there was a span of 11 bases.

This clone was detected a few times. The J gene is TRBJ1-2, the V gene TRBV6-2 or TRBV6-3, with 8 bases lining up with TRBD1. The CDR3 has 18 residues. In germline, CDR1 is MNHEY, CDR2 SVGEGT. Trimming removed 2 bases from V and 3 bases from J; junction bases left unmatched: 14. CDR3 DNA: TGTGCCAGCAGTTACGGTGGGCAGGGGGCAATGTCGGACTATGGCTACACCTTC. As protein: CASSYGGQGAMSDYGYTF.

V usage is TRBV7-3 and J usage is TRBJ1-1; TRBD1 is a possible D gene (5 bases). V was trimmed by 5 bases and J by 1 base, leaving 8 bases between them. Germline loops: CDR1 SGHTA, CDR2 FQGTGA. This CDR3 spans 13 amino acids. CDR3 sequence reads: CASSTQGNTEAFF. CDR3 in DNA: TGTGCCAGCAGCACGCAGGGGAACACTGAAGCTTTCTTT.

The chain has TRBV6-5 and TRBJ1-3, with D maybe TRBD1 (6 bases). This CDR3 region has 15 residues. V lost 11 bases to trimming and J lost 2 bases, with 19 bases between them. In germline, CDR1 is MNHEY, CDR2 SVGAGI. The CDR3 DNA reads as TGTGCCGGACGCAGGGGTCCCACCGCTGGAAACACCATATATTTT. Translation: CAGRRGPTAGNTIYF.

The rearrangement uses TRBV28 and TRBJ1-4; weak D call: TRBD1 (5 bases). Germline-derived CDR1 and CDR2 are MDHEN and SYDVKM. The CDR3 runs to 14 residues. V was clipped by 5 bases and J by 2 bases, with 9 bases between them. CDR3 sequence reads: CASSRGWTNEKLFF. The CDR3 nucleotides read TGTGCCAGCAGTCGGGGGTGGACTAATGAAAAACTGTTTTTT.

This chain links TRBV18 with TRBJ1-4; 9 bases line up with TRBD1. The V gene end was trimmed by 2 bases and the J gene end by 14 bases; junction bases not matched to a gene: 9. Germline lookup yields CDR1 KGHSH and CDR2 LQKENI. The CDR3 loop spans 14 amino acids. CDR3 nucleotide sequence: TGTGCCAGCTCACCAGACAGGGGGTCGAACCCCCTGTTTTTT. Protein product: CASSPDRGSNPLFF.

The chain is built from TRBV10-1 and TRBJ2-1; TRBD1 agrees at 10 bases. CDR1 and CDR2 (germline): WNHNN, SYGVQD (reference sequence). J lost 3 bases, V lost 1 base, and 12 bases had no gene match. The length of the CDR3 is 19 residues. CDR3 DNA: TGCGCCAGCAGTGAGTTTGACAGGGGGCGCAGAATCTTCTACAATGAGCAGTTCTTC. Residues: CASSEFDRGRRIFYNEQFF.

To note about this clone: In the same sample, other DNA sequences code for this CDR3. The chain carries TRBV2 and TRBJ1-4, with TRBD1 as a possible D gene (6 bases). Per the germline V gene, CDR1 is SNHLY and CDR2 is FYNNEI. The CDR3 runs 14 residues. Trimming took off 4 bases at V and 7 bases at J, with 13 bases between the two ends. CDR3 nucleotide sequence: TGTGCCAGCAGTGCATGGGGGCTAGGTGAAAAACTGTTTTTT. Translating gives CASSAWGLGEKLFF.

This clone was detected once. The chain employs TRBV27 and TRBJ2-7, with 7 bases lining up with TRBD2. The CDR3 contains 16 residues. CDR1 and CDR2 (germline): MNHEY, SMNVEV (reference sequence). The J segment lost 6 bases and the V segment lost 0 bases, leaving 11 bases of the junction unmatched. CDR3 DNA sequence: TGTGCCAGCAGTTTATCGGGCGGGGAGGGGCTGAGCGAGCAGTACTTC. Translated: CASSLSGGEGLSEQYF.

For this clone: Other DNA variants within this sample encode the same CDR3. The chain uses TRBV27 and TRBJ2-2, with D perhaps TRBD2 (6 bases). The length of the CDR3 is 15 residues. Germline-derived CDR1 and CDR2 are MNHEY and SMNVEV (reference sequence). V was pared by 0 bases and J by 1 base, with 6 bases between. The CDR3 reads CASSLSGRNTGELFF. CDR3 sequence (DNA): TGTGCCAGCAGTTTATCCGGGAGGAACACCGGGGAGCTGTTTTTT.

The chain couples TRBV29-1 to TRBJ2-7; the match to TRBD2 covers 8 bases. There are 17 residues in the CDR3. Germline CDR1 and CDR2: SQVTM and ANQGSEA. V dropped 7 bases and J dropped 1; count of bases not matched to a gene: 18. CDR3 amino acids: CSALLRTSSSASYEQYF. The CDR3 bases are TGCAGCGCCCTTTTAAGGACTAGCTCATCCGCATCCTACGAGCAGTACTTC.

This clone appeared once. The chain uses TRBV29-1 and TRBJ2-7; 12 bases agree with TRBD2. The length of the CDR3 is 17 residues. Germline CDR1 is SQVTM and CDR2 is ANQGSEA. The junction had 19 bases not matched to a gene; V was cut back by 6 bases and J by 7 bases. CDR3 sequence: CSVEGVTSGSVEGEQYF. The CDR3 DNA reads TGCAGCGTGGAGGGGGTGACTAGCGGGAGCGTTGAAGGGGAGCAGTACTTC.

This chain connects TRBV7-2 to TRBJ2-2; 13 bases line up with TRBD2. The trim removed 4 bases at V and 2 bases at J, leaving 4 bases unmatched. Per the germline V gene, CDR1 is SGHTA and CDR2 is FQGNSA. The CDR3 covers 17 residues. Written as DNA, the CDR3 is TGTGCCAGCAGCTCGGGACTAGCGGGGCCTAACACCGGGGAGCTGTTTTTT. Protein product: CASSSGLAGPNTGELFF.

CDR3 DNA sequence: TGTGCCAGCAGCTTAGCAGGCAGGGCCCATGGCTACACCTTC. Its translation: CASSLAGRAHGYTF. The gene calls are TRBV7-2 and TRBJ1-2, with D possibly being TRBD1 (5 bases). The germline V gene has CDR1 SGHTA and CDR2 FQGNSA. Between the trimmed V and J ends, which lost 0 bases and 6 bases, there was a span of 11 bases. The CDR3 covers 14 residues.